This T cell receptor (beta chain) was recovered during a study of blood T cell repertoires in COVID-19. Study details: The United States, Italy and Spain were the sources of the acute and convalescent COVID-19 samples. PBMCs, B-cell-depleted T cells, or T cells were the source of the cDNA or gDNA that made up the material.

Authors' analysis steps: How many nucleated cells were present was estimated from reference gene primer amplification. Sequenced by immunoSEQ multiplex PCR; TCRdb stores in-frame clones only, minus some. V and J calls and clone size are as listed in that table; D and trimming were resolved from the DNA. The table lists roughly 300,000 clones, 83% of them singletons. CDR3 length: 11 amino acids. Trimming took off 6 bases at V and 5 bases at J, with 7 bases between the two ends. CDR1 and CDR2 from the germline V gene are MNHEY and SVGEGT. This clone was detected only a few times. The source of this sequence is a woman between 50 and 59 years old who had recovered from COVID-19. This rearrangement joins TRBV6-2 or TRBV6-3 to TRBJ1-1; D is possibly TRBD1 (5 bases). The sample comprised peripheral blood. The CDR3 sequence: CASSDSTEAFF. In DNA form, the CDR3 reads TGTGCCAGCAGCGACAGTACTGAAGCTTTCTTT.